The 21 T cell receptor beta chains below were found in one sample sequenced in a study of a mutant IDH1 vaccine in newly diagnosed glioma. These receptors lack a known antigen. Time point here: week 47, end of study. Mutant IDH1 20-mer peptide, at 300 ug, made up each vaccine dose, with topical imiquimod. Libraries were prepared by immunoSEQ multiplex PCR; TCRdb keeps only in-frame clonotypes and omits some of them. The data contain tens of thousands of clones, 83% of them singletons. Material: PBMCs, obtained from a glioma patient whose treatment included an IDH1 peptide vaccine. The receptors here all came from a man aged 30-40 years with glioma.

The J gene is TRBJ2-7, the V gene TRBV5-1; D is perhaps TRBD1 (7 bases). Germline-derived CDR1 and CDR2 are SGHRS and YFSETQ. V was shortened by 4 bases and J by 4 bases, with 15 bases between the two germline ends. The CDR3 has 14 residues. The CDR3 sequence is CASSLAGQHYEQYF. The CDR3 DNA follows: TGCGCCAGCAGCCTGGCGGGACAGCATTACGAGCAGTACTTC.

The rearrangement joins TRBV7-9 to TRBJ2-5; D perhaps matches TRBD2 (5 bases). This CDR3 spans 14 amino acids. The ends were cut back, 1 base at V and 2 bases at J, with 8 bases in the middle. Per germline, CDR1 SEHNR and CDR2 FQNEAQ (reference sequence). CDR3 sequence reads: CASSLGGLQETQYF. The CDR3 DNA reads as TGTGCCAGCAGCTTAGGCGGACTTCAAGAGACCCAGTACTTC.

The V gene is TRBV4-1, the J gene TRBJ2-7; D assignment may be TRBD1 or TRBD2 (5 bases each). Germline V gives CDR1 MGHRA, CDR2 YSYEKL. Between the trimmed V and J ends, which lost 2 bases and 4 bases, there was a span of 15 bases. The CDR3 length is 15 residues. The CDR3 reads CASSQSGTGSYEQYF. The CDR3 DNA follows: TGCGCCAGCAGCCAATCCGGGACGGGATCATACGAGCAGTACTTC.

This rearrangement joins TRBV7-2 to TRBJ2-1; no clear D. V was cut by 5 bases and J by 5 bases, with 7 bases left in between. CDR3 length equals 12 residues. The germline V gene encodes CDR1 SGHTA and CDR2 FQGNSA. The CDR3 coding sequence is TGTGCCAGCAGCCTAACCGACAATGAGCAGTTCTTC. Translation gives CASSLTDNEQFF.

The chain employs TRBV6-6 and TRBJ2-5; D is possibly TRBD2 (6 bases). Germline assignment: CDR1 MNHNY and CDR2 SVGAGI (reference sequence). This CDR3 spans 15 amino acids. Trimming cost V 5 bases and J 5 bases, with 18 bases left between them. The CDR3 DNA is TGTGCCAGCAGTCCGGTGCGGTTGGAGGGGGAGACCCAGTACTTC. It translates to CASSPVRLEGETQYF.

V gene TRBV15 combines with J gene TRBJ1-6, with 8 bases lining up with TRBD1. CDR3 length: 16 amino acids. V lost 3 bases to trimming and J lost 6 bases; unmatched junction nucleotides: 7. The germline CDR1 and CDR2 sequences are LNHNV and YYDKDF (reference sequence). The CDR3 here is CATSSTGGRLNSPLHF. The DNA for the CDR3 is TGTGCCACCAGCAGCACAGGGGGGCGGCTTAATTCACCCCTCCACTTT.

V usage is TRBV19 and J usage is TRBJ2-7; 12 bases match TRBD1. Germline CDR1 and CDR2: LNHDA and SQIVND (reference sequence). The CDR3 is 15 residues long. The junction had 9 bases not matched to a gene; V was cut back by 6 bases and J by 6 bases. CDR3 coding DNA: TGTGCCAGTAGACCCCTGGGACAGGGGGCCGGCGAGCAGTACTTC. This translates into CASRPLGQGAGEQYF.

The gene calls are TRBV11-3 and TRBJ2-5, with 14 bases that match TRBD2. From germline, CDR1 is SGHNT and CDR2 YENEEA. The V gene end was trimmed by 4 bases and the J gene end by 5 bases; junction bases not matched to a gene: 6. The CDR3 sequence is 16 residues long. The CDR3 protein is CASSSGTSGGSETQYF. The CDR3 DNA reads as TGTGCCAGCAGCTCCGGGACTAGCGGGGGTAGTGAGACCCAGTACTTC.

The chain joins TRBV7-9 to TRBJ2-5; D may be TRBD1 (6 bases). V dropped 1 base and J dropped 4 bases, with 13 bases sitting between them. Germline loops: CDR1 SEHNR, CDR2 FQNEAQ (reference sequence). The CDR3 consists of 15 residues. This CDR3 reads CASSLVLGRGETQYF. The CDR3 DNA reads as TGTGCCAGCAGCTTAGTGCTTGGCAGGGGAGAGACCCAGTACTTC.

In its sample, this clone was seen a few times. This chain's CDR3 is CASSFRRDSDGGKLFF. The DNA of the CDR3 is TGTGCCAGCAGTTTTCGCAGGGATAGTGACGGAGGAAAACTGTTTTTT. The rearrangement links TRBV27 to TRBJ1-4; TRBD1 is a possible D gene (5 bases). Germline assignment: CDR1 MNHEY and CDR2 SMNVEV (reference sequence). This CDR3 is built from 16 residues. Trimming removed 3 bases at V and 10 bases at J, with 21 bases between. The full variable domain, with the rest looked up from reference TRBV27 and TRBJ1-4, is EAQVTQNPRYLITVTGKKLTVTCSQNMNHEYMSWYRQDPGLGLRQIYYSMNVEVTDKGDVPEGYKVSRKEKRNFPLILESPSPNQTSLYFCASSFRRDSDGGKLFFGSGTQLSVL.

The J gene is TRBJ2-7, the V gene TRBV13; 7 nucleotides match TRBD2. This CDR3 has 15 amino acids. Germline V lookup: CDR1 PRHDT, CDR2 FYEKMQ (reference sequence). J gave up 4 bases and V 2 bases, and 8 bases lay outside the gene matches. The DNA for the CDR3 is TGTGCCAGCAGCTTATCCCGCGGGGAGGGATACGAGCAGTACTTC. It encodes CASSLSRGEGYEQYF.

This chain uses TRBV2 with TRBJ2-2, with 11 positions matching TRBD1. Germline CDR1 and CDR2: SNHLY and FYNNEI. J lost 6 bases, V lost 9 bases, and 3 bases had no gene match. The CDR3 sequence is 13 residues long. CDR3: CARRDRGSGELFF. CDR3 coding DNA: TGTGCCAGAAGGGACAGGGGGTCCGGGGAGCTGTTTTTT.

The rearrangement joins TRBV27 to TRBJ1-4, with D possibly being TRBD1 (5 bases). The CDR3 spans 18 residues. Per the germline V gene, CDR1 is MNHEY and CDR2 is SMNVEV (reference sequence). The V end was cut by 3 bases, the J end by 3 bases, with 20 bases between. CDR3 loop: CASSFSGGTGNPNEKLFF. As DNA, the CDR3 is TGTGCCAGCAGTTTTTCGGGCGGGACCGGCAATCCTAATGAAAAACTGTTTTTT.

V usage is TRBV6-5 and J usage is TRBJ2-2; TRBD1 aligns across 10 bases. Germline CDR1 reads MNHEY; CDR2 reads SVGAGI. Losses at the gene ends were 7 bases for V and 6 bases for J; bases not matched to a gene: 5. This CDR3 is built from 14 residues. CDR3 loop: CASTKTGGAGELFF. DNA of the CDR3: TGTGCCAGCACCAAGACAGGGGGCGCCGGGGAGCTGTTTTTT.

In its sample, this clone was seen once. V usage is TRBV5-1 and J usage is TRBJ2-3; maybe TRBD1 (5 bases). V lost 1 base and J lost 1, with 13 bases in between. CDR1 and CDR2 from the germline V gene are SGHRS and YFSETQ. The CDR3 is made up of 16 amino acids. The CDR3 spells CASSLTGTLRTDTQYF. CDR3 nucleotide sequence: TGCGCCAGCAGCTTGACAGGCACCCTGCGCACAGATACGCAGTATTTT.

This clone appeared once. The genes are TRBV11-3 and TRBJ1-2; 9 nucleotides match TRBD1. V trimming: 5 bases; J trimming: 8 bases; junction bases outside the gene matches: 12. CDR3 length: 15 amino acids. Germline V CDR1 and CDR2: SGHNT, YENEEA. The CDR3 nucleotides read TGTGCCAGCAGCGACAGGGGGGGCCCTTTTAGGGGCTACACCTTC. Protein: CASSDRGGPFRGYTF.

This rearrangement joins TRBV9 to TRBJ2-3; 12 bases map to TRBD2. V shed 3 bases, J shed 5 bases, and the junction held 7 bases outside the gene matches. The CDR3 contains 16 residues. Looked up from germline, CDR1 is SGDLS and CDR2 is YYNGEE. CDR3 in amino acids: CASSAPSGGGRDTQYF. CDR3 DNA sequence: TGTGCCAGCAGCGCTCCTAGCGGGGGGGGGCGAGATACGCAGTATTTT.

The chain has TRBV29-1 and TRBJ2-2, with D unresolved. Germline V gene lookup returns CDR1 SQVTM and CDR2 ANQGSEA. This CDR3 contains 16 residues. V was shortened by 3 bases and J by 1 base, with 15 bases between the two germline ends. This CDR3 reads CSVESIAQMNTGELFF. In nucleotides, the CDR3 is TGCAGCGTTGAGTCTATAGCACAGATGAACACCGGGGAGCTGTTTTTT.

The rearrangement links TRBV5-1 to TRBJ1-6; D perhaps matches TRBD1 (6 bases). Deletions cut 4 bases from V and 4 bases from J, with 15 bases between. Germline CDR1 SGHRS, CDR2 YFSETQ. The CDR3 spans 16 residues. The DNA of the CDR3 is TGCGCCAGCAGCCCGGAGGGGGGAGAGTATAATTCACCCCTCCACTTT. This translates into CASSPEGGEYNSPLHF.

The rearrangement links TRBV7-9 to TRBJ2-7, with D tentatively TRBD1 (5 bases). V lost 1 base and J lost 2, with 12 bases in between. In germline, CDR1 is SEHNR, CDR2 FQNEAQ (reference sequence). The CDR3 length is 15 residues. CDR3 loop: CASSLVPGAPYEQYF. The CDR3 DNA is TGTGCCAGCAGCTTAGTACCTGGGGCCCCCTACGAGCAGTACTTC.

The chain uses TRBV25-1 and TRBJ2-1; D is tentatively TRBD1 or TRBD2 (5 bases each). The V end was cut by 1 base, the J end by 12 bases, with 19 bases between. From germline, CDR1 is MGHDK and CDR2 SYGVNS. This CDR3 comprises 15 residues. The CDR3 loop is CASSESGGPTVVQFF. The CDR3 nucleotides read TGTGCCAGCAGTGAATCTGGGGGACCGACCGTGGTGCAGTTCTTC.